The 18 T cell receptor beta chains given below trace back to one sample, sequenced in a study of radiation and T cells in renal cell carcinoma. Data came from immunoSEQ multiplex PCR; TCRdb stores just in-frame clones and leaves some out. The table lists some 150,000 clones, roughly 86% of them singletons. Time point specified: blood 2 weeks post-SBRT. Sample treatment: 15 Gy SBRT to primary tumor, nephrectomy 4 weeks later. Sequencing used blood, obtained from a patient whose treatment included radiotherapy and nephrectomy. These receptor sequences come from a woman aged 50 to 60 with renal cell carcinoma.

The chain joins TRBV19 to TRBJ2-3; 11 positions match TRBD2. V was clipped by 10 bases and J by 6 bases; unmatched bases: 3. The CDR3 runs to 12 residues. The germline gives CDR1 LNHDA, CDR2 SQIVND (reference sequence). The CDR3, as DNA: TGTGCCACTAGCGGGGGGTCTGATACGCAGTATTTT. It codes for CATSGGSDTQYF.

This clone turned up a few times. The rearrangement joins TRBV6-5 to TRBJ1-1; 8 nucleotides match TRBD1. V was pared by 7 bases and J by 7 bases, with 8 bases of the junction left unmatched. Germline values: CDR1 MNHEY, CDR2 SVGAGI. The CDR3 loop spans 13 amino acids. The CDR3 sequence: CASTDRGRDEAFF. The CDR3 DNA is TGTGCCAGCACAGACAGGGGCAGGGATGAAGCTTTCTTT.

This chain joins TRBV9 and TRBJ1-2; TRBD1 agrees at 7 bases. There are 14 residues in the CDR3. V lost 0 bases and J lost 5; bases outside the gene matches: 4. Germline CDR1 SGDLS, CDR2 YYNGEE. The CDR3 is CASSVDNRGYGYTF. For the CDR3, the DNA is TGTGCCAGCAGCGTAGATAACAGGGGATATGGCTACACCTTC.

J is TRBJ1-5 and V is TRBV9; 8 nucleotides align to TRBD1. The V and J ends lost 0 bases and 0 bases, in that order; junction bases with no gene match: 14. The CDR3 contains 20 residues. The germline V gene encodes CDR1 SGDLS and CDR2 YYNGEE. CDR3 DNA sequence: TGTGCCAGCAGCGTAGTGAAAAAAGCGACAGGGGCTAATAGCAATCAGCCCCAGCATTTT. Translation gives CASSVVKKATGANSNQPQHF.

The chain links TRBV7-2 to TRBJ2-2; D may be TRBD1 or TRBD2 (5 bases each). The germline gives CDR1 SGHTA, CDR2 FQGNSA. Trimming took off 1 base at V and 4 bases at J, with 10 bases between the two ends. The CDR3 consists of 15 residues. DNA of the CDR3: TGTGCCAGCAGCTTAGGAGGGGTTGGCACCGGGGAGCTGTTTTTT. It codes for CASSLGGVGTGELFF.

CDR3 bases: TGTGCCAGCAGCGGTGGGCAGGGGGCCCCCTCTAGCAATCAGCCCCAGCATTTT. As protein: CASSGGQGAPSSNQPQHF. This chain connects TRBV7-9 to TRBJ1-5; TRBD1 agrees at 8 bases. V gave up 5 bases and J gave up 0 bases; unmatched junction bases: 12. Germline values: CDR1 SEHNR, CDR2 FQNEAQ (reference sequence). The CDR3 is 18 residues long.

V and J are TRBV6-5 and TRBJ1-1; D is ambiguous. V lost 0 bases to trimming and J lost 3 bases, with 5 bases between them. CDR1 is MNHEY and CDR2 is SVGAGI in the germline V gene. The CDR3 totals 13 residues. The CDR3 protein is CASSYSLDTEAFF. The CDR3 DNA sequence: TGTGCCAGCAGTTACTCGTTGGACACTGAAGCTTTCTTT.

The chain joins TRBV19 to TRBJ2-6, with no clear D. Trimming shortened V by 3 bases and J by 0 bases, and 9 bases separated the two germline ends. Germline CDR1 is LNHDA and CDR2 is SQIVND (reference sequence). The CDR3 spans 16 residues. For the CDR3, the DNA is TGTGCCAGTAGTATTCTAGGTCTCTCTGGGGCCAACGTCCTGACTTTC. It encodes CASSILGLSGANVLTF.

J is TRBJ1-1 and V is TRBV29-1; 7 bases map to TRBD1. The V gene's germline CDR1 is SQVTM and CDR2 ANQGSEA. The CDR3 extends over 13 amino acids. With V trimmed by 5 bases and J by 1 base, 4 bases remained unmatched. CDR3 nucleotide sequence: TGCAGCGTTCACAGGGGAGCGAACACTGAAGCTTTCTTT. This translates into CSVHRGANTEAFF.

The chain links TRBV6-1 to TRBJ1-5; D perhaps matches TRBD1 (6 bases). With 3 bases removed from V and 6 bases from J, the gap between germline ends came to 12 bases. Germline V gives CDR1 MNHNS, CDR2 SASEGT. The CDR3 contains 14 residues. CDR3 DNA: TGTGCCAGCAGTGAGGGGGACATTTTTCAGCCCCAGCATTTT. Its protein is CASSEGDIFQPQHF.

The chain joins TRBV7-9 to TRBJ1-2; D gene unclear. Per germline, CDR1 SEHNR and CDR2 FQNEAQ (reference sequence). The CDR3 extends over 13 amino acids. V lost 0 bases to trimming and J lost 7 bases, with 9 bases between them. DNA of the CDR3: TGTGCCAGCAGCTTAGCGCGAATGGCTGGCTACACCTTC. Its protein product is CASSLARMAGYTF.

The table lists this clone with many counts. The CDR3 spells CATHVLGYGYTF. DNA of the CDR3: TGTGCCACACATGTACTTGGGTATGGCTACACCTTC. This chain uses TRBV6-1 with TRBJ1-2; D unresolved. Germline values: CDR1 MNHNS, CDR2 SASEGT. This CDR3 is built from 12 residues. Trimming stripped 10 bases from V and 5 bases from J, with 14 bases between.

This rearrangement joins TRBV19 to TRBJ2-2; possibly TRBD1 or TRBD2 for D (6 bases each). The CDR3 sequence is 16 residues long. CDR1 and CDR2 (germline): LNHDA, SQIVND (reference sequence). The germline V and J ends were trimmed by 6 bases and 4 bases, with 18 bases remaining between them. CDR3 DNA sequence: TGTGCCAGTAGAAAGGGGGGCCAGATCCTCACCGGGGAGCTGTTTTTT. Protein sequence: CASRKGGQILTGELFF. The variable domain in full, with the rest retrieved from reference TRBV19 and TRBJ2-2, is DGGITQSPKYLFRKEGQNVTLSCEQNLNHDAMYWYRQDPGQGLRLIYYSQIVNDFQKGDIAEGYSVSREKKESFPLTVTSAQKNPTAFYLCASRKGGQILTGELFFGEGSRLTVL.

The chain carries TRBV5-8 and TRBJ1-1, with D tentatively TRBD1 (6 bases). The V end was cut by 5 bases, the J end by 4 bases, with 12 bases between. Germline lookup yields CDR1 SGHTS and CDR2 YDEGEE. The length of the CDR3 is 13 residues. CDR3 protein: CASSLRDITEAFF. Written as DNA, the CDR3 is TGTGCCAGCAGTCTTCGGGACATCACTGAAGCTTTCTTT.

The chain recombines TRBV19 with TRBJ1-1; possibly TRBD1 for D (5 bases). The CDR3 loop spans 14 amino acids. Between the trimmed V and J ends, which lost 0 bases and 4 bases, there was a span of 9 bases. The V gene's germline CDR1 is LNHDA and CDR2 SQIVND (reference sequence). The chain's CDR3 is CASSIDRGRTEAFF. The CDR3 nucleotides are TGTGCCAGTAGTATAGATCGGGGACGCACTGAAGCTTTCTTT.

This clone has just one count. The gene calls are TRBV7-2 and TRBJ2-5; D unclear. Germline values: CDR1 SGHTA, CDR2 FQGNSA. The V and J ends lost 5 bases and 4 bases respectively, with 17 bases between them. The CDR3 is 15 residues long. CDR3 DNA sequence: TGTGCCAGCAGCCTATCTCCAGCCCAGCGAGAGACCCAGTACTTC. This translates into CASSLSPAQRETQYF.

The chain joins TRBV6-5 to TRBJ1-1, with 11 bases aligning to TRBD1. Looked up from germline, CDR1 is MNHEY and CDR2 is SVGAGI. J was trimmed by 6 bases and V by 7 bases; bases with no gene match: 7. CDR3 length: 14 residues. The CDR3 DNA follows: TGTGCCAGCAAGGACGGACAGGGGGCCTCTGAAGCTTTCTTT. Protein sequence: CASKDGQGASEAFF.

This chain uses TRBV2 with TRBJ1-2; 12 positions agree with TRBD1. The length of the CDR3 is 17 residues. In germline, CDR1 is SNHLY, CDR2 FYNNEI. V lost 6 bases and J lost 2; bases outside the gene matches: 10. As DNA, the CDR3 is TGTGCCAGCAGCCTCGGGACAGGGGGCCGATTGAACTATGGCTACACCTTC. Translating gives CASSLGTGGRLNYGYTF.